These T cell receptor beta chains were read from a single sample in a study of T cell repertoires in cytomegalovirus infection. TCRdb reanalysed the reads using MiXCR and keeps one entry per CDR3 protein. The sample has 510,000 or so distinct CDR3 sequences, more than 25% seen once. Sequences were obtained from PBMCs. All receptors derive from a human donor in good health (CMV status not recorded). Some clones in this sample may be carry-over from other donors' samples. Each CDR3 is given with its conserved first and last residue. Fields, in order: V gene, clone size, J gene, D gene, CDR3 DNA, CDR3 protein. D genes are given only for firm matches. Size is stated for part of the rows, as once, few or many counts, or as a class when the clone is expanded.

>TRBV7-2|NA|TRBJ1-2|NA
TGTGCCAGCAGCTCTCGTCGGGGATATGTCTACACCTTC
CASSSRRGYVYTF
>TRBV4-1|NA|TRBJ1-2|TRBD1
TGCGCCAGCAGCCAAGGCCAGACAGGGTTCCCCTATGGCTACACCTTC
CASSQGQTGFPYGYTF
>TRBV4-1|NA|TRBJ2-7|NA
TGTGCCAGCAGCCAAGATCTCGGTCTAGCGAACGAGCAGTACTTC
CASSQDLGLANEQYF
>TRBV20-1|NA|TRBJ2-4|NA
TGCAGTGCTAGAGATTTAATGCTAGATGGGGCCAAAAACATTCAGTACTTC
CSARDLMLDGAKNIQYF
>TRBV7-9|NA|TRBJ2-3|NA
TGTGCCAGCAGCCCGTGGGGCATGGCGGGACAAAAGGATACGCAGTATTTT
CASSPWGMAGQKDTQYF
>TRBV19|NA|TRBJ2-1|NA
TGTGCCAGTAGTATTTTCTCCCGCAATGAGCAGTTCTTC
CASSIFSRNEQFF
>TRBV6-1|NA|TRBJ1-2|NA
TGTGCCAGCAGTTACGGGGCAGGGGTCGACTATGGCTACACCTTC
CASSYGAGVDYGYTF
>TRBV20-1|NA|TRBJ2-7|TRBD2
TGCAGTGCTATCCCCGGACTAGCGGACGGCTACGAGCAGTACTTC
CSAIPGLADGYEQYF
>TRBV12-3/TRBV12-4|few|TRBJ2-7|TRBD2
TGTGCCAGCAGTTTAAAAGTGAAGCGGGAGGGGGGCTCCTACGAGCAGTACTTC
CASSLKVKREGGSYEQYF
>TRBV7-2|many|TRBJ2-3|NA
TGTGCCAGCAGCTCCAGACTAGCAGATACGCAGTATTTT
CASSSRLADTQYF
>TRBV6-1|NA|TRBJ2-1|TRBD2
TGTGCCAGCAGTGAACTAGCGGCTGTCTACAATGAGCAGTTCTTC
CASSELAAVYNEQFF
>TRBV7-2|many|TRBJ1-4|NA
TGTGCCAGCAGCGCGAGCGCCCGCGGCGGTACTAATGAAAAACTGTTTTTT
CASSASARGGTNEKLFF
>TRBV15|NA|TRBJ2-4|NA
TGTGCCACCAGCAGAGATGACCCCCGACTAGCCAAAAACATTCAGTACTTC
CATSRDDPRLAKNIQYF
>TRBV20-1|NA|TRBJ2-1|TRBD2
TGCAGTGCTAGAGATCGGGGGGGGAGCTCCTACAATGAGCAGTTCTTC
CSARDRGGSSYNEQFF
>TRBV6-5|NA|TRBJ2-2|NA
TGTGCCAGCAGTTACTCGACCTTGGCCACCGGGGAGCTGTTTTTT
CASSYSTLATGELFF
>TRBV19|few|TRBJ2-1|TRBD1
TGTGCCAGTAGTACAGCCGGGACAGGCTGGGGGAATGAGCAGTTCTTC
CASSTAGTGWGNEQFF
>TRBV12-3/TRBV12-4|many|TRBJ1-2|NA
TGTGCCAGCAGTTTGTACACAGCTGGCTACACCTTC
CASSLYTAGYTF
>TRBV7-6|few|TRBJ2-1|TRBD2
TGTGCCAGCAGCTTTGGAGGACTAGCGATTGAGCAGTTCTTC
CASSFGGLAIEQFF
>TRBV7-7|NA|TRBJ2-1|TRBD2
TGTGCTAGCAGTTTCCGGACTAGCGGGAGACCACGCAATGAGCAGTTCTTC
CASSFRTSGRPRNEQFF
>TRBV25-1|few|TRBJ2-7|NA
TGTGCCAGCAGTGAGCAGGGGGGTCCCTACGAGCAGTACTTC
CASSEQGGPYEQYF
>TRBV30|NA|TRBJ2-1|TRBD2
TGTGCCTGGAGTGTATTCTCCCTAGCGGGAGTGAGAGATGAGCAGTTCTTC
CAWSVFSLAGVRDEQFF
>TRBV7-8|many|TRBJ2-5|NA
TGTGCCAGCAGCTCGGAAGACACCCCGGGGGAGACCCAGTACTTC
CASSSEDTPGETQYF
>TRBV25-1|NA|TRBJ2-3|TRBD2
TGTGCCAGCACCCTGAGCGGGAGTGCAGATACGCAGTATTTT
CASTLSGSADTQYF
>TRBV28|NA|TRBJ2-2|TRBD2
TGTGCCAGCAGTTGGTCGGGACTAGCGGAGTTGACCGGGGAGCTGTTTTTT
CASSWSGLAELTGELFF
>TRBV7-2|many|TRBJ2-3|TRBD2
TGTGCCAGCAGCTTATTGCCTAGCGGGAGACTTCAAGATACGCAGTATTTT
CASSLLPSGRLQDTQYF
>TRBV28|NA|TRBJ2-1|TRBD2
TGTGCCAGCAGTTTGGCGGGAGTGGTTTCGGGCGGCTCCTACAATGAGCAGTTCTTC
CASSLAGVVSGGSYNEQFF
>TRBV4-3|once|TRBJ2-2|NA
TGCGCCAGCAGCCAAGGGGGCGGGACCAGGGGCGGGGAGCTGTTTTTT
CASSQGGGTRGGELFF
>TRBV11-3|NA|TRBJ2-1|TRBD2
TGTGCCAGCAGCCTCACTAGCGGGGGACCCAATGAGCAGTTCTTC
CASSLTSGGPNEQFF
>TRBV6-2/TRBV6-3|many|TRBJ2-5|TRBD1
TGTGCCAGCAGAGGGACAGGGCAAGAGACCCAGTACTTC
CASRGTGQETQYF
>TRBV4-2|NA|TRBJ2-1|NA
TGTGCCAGCAGCCAAGATTGGGCAAGTCTAGCGAATGACAATGAGCAGTTCTTC
CASSQDWASLANDNEQFF
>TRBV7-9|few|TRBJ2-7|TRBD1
TGTGCCAGCAGCTTAGTGGGAGACAGGGGTGACTACGAGCAGTACTTC
CASSLVGDRGDYEQYF
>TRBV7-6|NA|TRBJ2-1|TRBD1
TGTGCCAGCAGCTTTGGCGGCTCAGGGGGCAATGAGCAGTTCTTC
CASSFGGSGGNEQFF
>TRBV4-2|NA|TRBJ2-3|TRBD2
TGTGCCAGCAGGCCAAGACTAAGCGGGGAGACGAGGGATACGCAGTATTTT
CASRPRLSGETRDTQYF
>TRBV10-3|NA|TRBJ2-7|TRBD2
TGTGCCATCAGGCCCGGGACGGTGGGACTAGCGGGGACCCCCTACGAGCAGTACTTC
CAIRPGTVGLAGTPYEQYF
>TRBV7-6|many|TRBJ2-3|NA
TGTGCCAGCAGCTACTCCCACGCGGGTCCTTTGACAGATACGCAGTATTTT
CASSYSHAGPLTDTQYF
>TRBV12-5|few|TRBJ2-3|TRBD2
TGTGCTAGTGGTTTGACTTCTACACTAGCGGGGCCCAGCACAGATACGCAGTATTTT
CASGLTSTLAGPSTDTQYF
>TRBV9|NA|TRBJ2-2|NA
TGTGCCAGCACGAGGGACTCCGGGCTGTTTTTT
CASTRDSGLFF
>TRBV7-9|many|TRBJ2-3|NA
TGTGCCAGCAGCGATCTAGTGACCGATACGCAGTATTTT
CASSDLVTDTQYF
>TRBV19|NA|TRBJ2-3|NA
TGTGCCAGTAGTATTGCGACCCGCCGGGACCCCGGCACAGATACGCAGTATTTT
CASSIATRRDPGTDTQYF
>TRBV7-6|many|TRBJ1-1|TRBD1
TGTGCCAGCAGCTTATCAACAGGGGACAAACTATCGAACACTGAAGCTTTCTTT
CASSLSTGDKLSNTEAFF
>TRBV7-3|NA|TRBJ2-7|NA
TGTGCCAGCAGCTTACAGGCGGGACAAGAATACGAGCAGTACTTC
CASSLQAGQEYEQYF
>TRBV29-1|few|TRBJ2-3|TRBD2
TGCAGCCCGTCGCCCGGGACTAGCGGGAGGGCCAAACACACAGATACGCAGTATTTT
CSPSPGTSGRAKHTDTQYF
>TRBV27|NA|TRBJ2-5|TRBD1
TGTGCCAGCAGTTTAAGCCTCAGGGGGCTCGGGACCCAGTACTTC
CASSLSLRGLGTQYF
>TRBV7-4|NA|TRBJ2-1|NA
TGTGCCGCGGTCGGGAGATACAATGAGCAGTTCTTC
CAAVGRYNEQFF
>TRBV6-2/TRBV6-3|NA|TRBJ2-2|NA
TGTGCCAGCAGTTACTCGATCTCCGCTCCGACCACCGGGGAGCTGTTTTTT
CASSYSISAPTTGELFF
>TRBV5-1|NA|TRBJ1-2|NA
TGCGCCAGCAGCTTGGGAACAGGTCGAGCTAACTATGGCTACACCTTC
CASSLGTGRANYGYTF
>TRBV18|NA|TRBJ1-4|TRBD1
TGTGCCAGCTCACCCCGGACAGGGGGCGATGAAAAACTGTTTTTT
CASSPRTGGDEKLFF
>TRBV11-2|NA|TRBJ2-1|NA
TGTGCCAGCAGCCAGCAGAGCCACCGCTGGGATGAGCAGTTCTTC
CASSQQSHRWDEQFF
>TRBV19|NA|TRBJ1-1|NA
TGTGCCAGTAGTAACGACGCCAGGAGGGAAGCTTTCTTT
CASSNDARREAFF
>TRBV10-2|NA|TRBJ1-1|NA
TGCGCCAGCCTGTTGGACGGGAACACTGAAGCTTTCTTT
CASLLDGNTEAFF
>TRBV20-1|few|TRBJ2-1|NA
TGCAGTGCTACCAGGACGGTCTACAATGAGCAGTTCTTC
CSATRTVYNEQFF
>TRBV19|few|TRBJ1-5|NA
TGTGCCAGTACGGGGGGGTGGAATCAGCCCCAGCATTTT
CASTGGWNQPQHF
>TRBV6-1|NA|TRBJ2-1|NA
TGTGCCAGCAGTCCATCGTCCGAGAGCTCCTACAATGAGCAGTTCTTC
CASSPSSESSYNEQFF
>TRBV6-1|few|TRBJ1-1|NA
TGTGCCAGCAACTTAAGTCCCGCTCGTACGCTAAACACTGAAGCTTTCTTT
CASNLSPARTLNTEAFF
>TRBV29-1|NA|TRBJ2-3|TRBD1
TGCAGCGTTGGGGACAGGGTAAACACAGATACGCAGTATTTT
CSVGDRVNTDTQYF